This is a list of T cell receptor beta chains from one sample in a study of T cell responses to AZD1222 COVID-19 vaccine. Assay used: immunoSEQ multiplex PCR; TCRdb lists only in-frame clones, some missing. The sample has some 170,000 clones, over 85% seen once; the top ten hold approximately 2.5%. The sequencing used peripheral blood, collected on day 0 of AZD1222 vaccination. All receptors come from an adult in good health. Both conserved end residues are part of each CDR3. Each record gives: J gene, V gene, clone size, D gene, CDR3 protein, CDR3 DNA. D genes are given only for firm matches. Size is omitted from some rows. Given values are once, few, many or a class for expanded clones.

TRBJ1-2,TRBV29-1,NA,NA,CSVPNRATFGYTF,TGCAGCGTTCCGAACAGGGCAACCTTCGGCTACACCTTC
TRBJ2-3,TRBV10-3,NA,NA,CAISDGDTQYF,TGTGCCATCAGTGATGGAGATACGCAGTATTTT
TRBJ1-1,TRBV4-1,NA,NA,CASSQDSSGARMNTEAFF,TGCGCCAGCAGCCAAGATTCGTCAGGAGCCCGCATGAACACTGAAGCTTTCTTT
TRBJ1-5,TRBV6-5,NA,NA,CASSYSAAAIQPQHF,TGTGCCAGCAGTTACTCGGCGGCAGCAATTCAGCCCCAGCATTTT
TRBJ2-7,TRBV28,NA,NA,CASSFSSEQYF,TGTGCCAGCAGTTTTTCAAGCGAGCAGTACTTC
TRBJ2-7,TRBV10-2,NA,NA,CASSELGKAYEQYF,TGCGCCAGCAGTGAGCTGGGAAAGGCCTACGAGCAGTACTTC
TRBJ1-2,TRBV12-3/TRBV12-4,NA,TRBD1,CASSSGGGYTF,TGTGCCAGCAGTTCAGGGGGCGGCTACACCTTC
TRBJ1-3,TRBV9,NA,NA,CASSVSPGNTIYF,TGTGCCAGCAGCGTGAGCCCTGGAAACACCATATATTTT
TRBJ2-7,TRBV5-1,NA,NA,CASSLGAGSDEQYF,TGCGCCAGCAGCTTGGGGGCAGGGTCCGACGAGCAGTACTTC
TRBJ1-1,TRBV5-1,NA,TRBD1,CASSLDQQGFTEAFF,TGCGCCAGCAGCTTGGATCAACAGGGGTTCACTGAAGCTTTCTTT
TRBJ1-1,TRBV18,NA,NA,CASSPGQNTEAFF,TGTGCCAGCTCACCGGGACAGAACACTGAAGCTTTCTTT
TRBJ1-1,TRBV20-1,NA,NA,CSASYSTGNTEAFF,TGCAGTGCTAGTTATTCGACAGGGAACACTGAAGCTTTCTTT
TRBJ2-7,TRBV18,NA,NA,CASETREASEQYF,TGTGCCAGTGAGACGAGGGAGGCATCCGAGCAGTACTTC
TRBJ2-1,TRBV6-5,NA,TRBD2,CASSYGGGWDNEQFF,TGTGCCAGCAGTTACGGCGGGGGGTGGGACAATGAGCAGTTCTTC
TRBJ2-3,TRBV20-1,NA,NA,CSASRVARGDTQYF,TGCAGTGCTAGTAGGGTAGCACGGGGAGATACGCAGTATTTT
TRBJ2-7,TRBV7-9,NA,TRBD1,CASSLAGGGSYEQYF,TGTGCCAGCAGCTTAGCAGGGGGCGGCTCCTACGAGCAGTACTTC
TRBJ2-2,TRBV12-5,NA,NA,CASGLGTGTNTGELFF,TGTGCTAGTGGTTTGGGAACCGGGACAAACACCGGGGAGCTGTTTTTT
TRBJ2-4,TRBV6-5,NA,NA,CASIPQGASWNIQYF,TGTGCCAGCATCCCGCAGGGAGCCTCGTGGAACATTCAGTACTTC
TRBJ1-2,TRBV6-5,NA,TRBD1,CASNPQGADGYTF,TGTGCCAGCAATCCCCAGGGGGCGGATGGCTACACCTTC
TRBJ1-1,TRBV19,NA,TRBD1,CASIPGQVNTEAFF,TGTGCCAGTATCCCGGGACAGGTGAACACTGAAGCTTTCTTT
TRBJ1-2,TRBV6-5,NA,NA,CASSYREGRVDGYTF,TGTGCCAGCAGTTACCGAGAGGGGAGGGTGGACGGCTACACCTTC
TRBJ1-6,TRBV19,NA,NA,CASRVQAYNSPLHF,TGTGCCAGCAGGGTACAGGCCTATAATTCACCCCTCCACTTT
TRBJ2-7,TRBV30,NA,NA,CAWSPTIDGISYEQYF,TGTGCCTGGAGCCCCACTATTGACGGGATCTCCTACGAGCAGTACTTC
TRBJ1-1,TRBV3-1/TRBV3-2,NA,NA,CASRQGTSLMTEAFF,TGTGCCAGCCGCCAGGGTACTTCCCTGATGACTGAAGCTTTCTTT
TRBJ1-4,TRBV7-9,NA,NA,CASSLGTAGRLFF,TGTGCCAGCAGCTTAGGGACCGCCGGGAGGCTGTTTTTT
TRBJ1-2,TRBV3-1/TRBV3-2,NA,TRBD1,CASSQGQGNSGYTF,TGTGCCAGCAGCCAAGGACAGGGGAACAGTGGCTACACCTTC
TRBJ2-2,TRBV19,NA,NA,CASSILGTGELFF,TGTGCCAGTAGTATTTTGGGCACCGGGGAGCTGTTTTTT
TRBJ1-1,TRBV27,few,NA,CASSTRGKEGTEAFF,TGTGCCAGCAGTACCCGCGGCAAGGAGGGCACTGAAGCTTTCTTT
TRBJ1-2,TRBV3-1/TRBV3-2,NA,NA,CASSQSHGYTF,TGTGCCAGCAGCCAATCCCATGGCTACACCTTC
TRBJ2-6,TRBV9,once,NA,CASSVWGGGANVLTF,TGTGCCAGCAGCGTATGGGGAGGTGGGGCCAACGTCCTGACTTTC
TRBJ2-3,TRBV19,NA,NA,CASSSFRESHTQYF,TGTGCCAGTAGTAGCTTCCGGGAATCCCATACGCAGTATTTT
TRBJ2-7,TRBV5-1,NA,TRBD2,CASSLVGTSIYEQYF,TGCGCCAGCAGCTTGGTTGGGACTAGCATATACGAGCAGTACTTC
TRBJ1-5,TRBV15,NA,TRBD1,CATTPDRNSNQPQHF,TGTGCCACCACCCCGGACAGGAACAGCAATCAGCCCCAGCATTTT
TRBJ1-1,TRBV2,NA,TRBD1,CASSKDRVGVNTEAFF,TGTGCCAGCAGTAAGGACAGGGTGGGGGTGAACACTGAAGCTTTCTTT
TRBJ1-2,TRBV29-1,NA,TRBD1,CSVVTGVFGYGYTF,TGCAGCGTGGTTACAGGGGTATTTGGCTATGGCTACACCTTC
TRBJ2-5,TRBV18,NA,NA,CASSPSQETQYF,TGTGCCAGCTCTCCCAGCCAAGAGACCCAGTACTTC
TRBJ2-1,TRBV6-5,NA,TRBD2,CASAATSGSYNEQFF,TGTGCCAGCGCCGCGACTAGCGGGAGCTACAATGAGCAGTTCTTC
TRBJ1-6,TRBV5-4,NA,NA,CASSFGHPGTNSPLHF,TGTGCCAGCAGCTTTGGCCATCCAGGGACCAATTCACCCCTCCACTTT
TRBJ2-2,TRBV29-1,NA,TRBD1,CSVARTGTTGELFF,TGCAGCGTTGCCAGGACAGGGACGACCGGGGAGCTGTTTTTT
TRBJ2-5,TRBV18,once,NA,CASSPSAETQYF,TGTGCCAGCTCACCAAGCGCGGAGACCCAGTACTTC
TRBJ2-7,TRBV12-5,NA,NA,CASGFVFLDKSYEQYF,TGTGCTAGTGGTTTTGTTTTCTTGGACAAATCCTACGAGCAGTACTTC
TRBJ1-1,TRBV12-3/TRBV12-4,NA,NA,CASSLKGNTEAFF,TGTGCCAGCAGTTTAAAGGGGAACACTGAAGCTTTCTTT
TRBJ2-1,TRBV5-4,many,NA,CASRDPGESYNEQFF,TGTGCCAGCAGAGACCCAGGGGAATCCTACAATGAGCAGTTCTTC
TRBJ1-2,TRBV6-5,few,NA,CASSLSGAYGYTF,TGTGCCAGCAGCCTCTCCGGAGCCTATGGCTACACCTTC
TRBJ1-2,TRBV5-4,NA,TRBD1,CASSLHGTGNGYTF,TGTGCCAGCAGCTTGCATGGGACAGGGAACGGCTACACCTTC
TRBJ2-7,TRBV19,NA,NA,CASSAGMGGSYEQYF,TGTGCCAGTAGTGCAGGAATGGGAGGCTCCTACGAGCAGTACTTC